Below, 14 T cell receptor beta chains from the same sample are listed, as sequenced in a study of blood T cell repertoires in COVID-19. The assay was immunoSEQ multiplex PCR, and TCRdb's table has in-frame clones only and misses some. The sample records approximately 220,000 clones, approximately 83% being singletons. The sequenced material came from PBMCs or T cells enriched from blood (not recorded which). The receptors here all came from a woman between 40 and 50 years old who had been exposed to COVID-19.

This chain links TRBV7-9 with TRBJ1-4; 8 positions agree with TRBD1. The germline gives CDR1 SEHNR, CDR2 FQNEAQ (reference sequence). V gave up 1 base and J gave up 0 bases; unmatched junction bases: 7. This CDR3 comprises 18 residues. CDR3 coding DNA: TGTGCCAGCAGCTTAGGATGGACAGGGACAACAACTAATGAAAAACTGTTTTTT. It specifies CASSLGWTGTTTNEKLFF.

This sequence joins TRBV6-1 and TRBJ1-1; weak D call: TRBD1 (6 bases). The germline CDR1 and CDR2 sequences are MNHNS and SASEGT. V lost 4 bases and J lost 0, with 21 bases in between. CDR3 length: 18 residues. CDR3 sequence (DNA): TGTGCCAGCAGTGGGGCTGGACAGCGAGCATCCATGAACACTGAAGCTTTCTTT. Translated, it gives CASSGAGQRASMNTEAFF.

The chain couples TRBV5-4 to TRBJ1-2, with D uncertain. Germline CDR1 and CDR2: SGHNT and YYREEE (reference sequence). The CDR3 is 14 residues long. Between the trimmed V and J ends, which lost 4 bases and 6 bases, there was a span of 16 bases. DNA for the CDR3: TGTGCCAGCAGCCACCCCTTCCCGGGAGATGGCTACACCTTC. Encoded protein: CASSHPFPGDGYTF. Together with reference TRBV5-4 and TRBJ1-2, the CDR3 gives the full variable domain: ETGVTQSPTHLIKTRGQQVTLRCSSQSGHNTVSWYQQALGQGPQFIFQYYREEENGRGNFPPRFSGLQFPNYSSELNVNALELDDSALYLCASSHPFPGDGYTFGSGTRLTVV.

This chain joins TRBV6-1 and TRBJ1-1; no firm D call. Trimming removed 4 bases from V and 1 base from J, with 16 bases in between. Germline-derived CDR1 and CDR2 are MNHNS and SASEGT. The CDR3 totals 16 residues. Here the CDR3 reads CASSANRGSRNTEAFF. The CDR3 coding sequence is TGTGCCAGCAGTGCCAACCGGGGTTCGAGGAACACTGAAGCTTTCTTT.

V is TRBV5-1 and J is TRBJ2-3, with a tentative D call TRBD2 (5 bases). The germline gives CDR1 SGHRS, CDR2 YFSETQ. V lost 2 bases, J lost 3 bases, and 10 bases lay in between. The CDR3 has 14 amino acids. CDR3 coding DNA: TGCGCCAGCAGCTTTCCTGGGAGTACAGATACGCAGTATTTT. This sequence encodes CASSFPGSTDTQYF.

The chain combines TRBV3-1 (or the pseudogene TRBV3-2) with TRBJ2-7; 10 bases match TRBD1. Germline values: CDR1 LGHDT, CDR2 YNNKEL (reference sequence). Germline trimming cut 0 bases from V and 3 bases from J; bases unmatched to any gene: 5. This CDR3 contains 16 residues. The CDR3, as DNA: TGTGCCAGCAGCCAAGACGCGGGACAGGGGTTCTACGAGCAGTACTTC. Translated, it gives CASSQDAGQGFYEQYF.

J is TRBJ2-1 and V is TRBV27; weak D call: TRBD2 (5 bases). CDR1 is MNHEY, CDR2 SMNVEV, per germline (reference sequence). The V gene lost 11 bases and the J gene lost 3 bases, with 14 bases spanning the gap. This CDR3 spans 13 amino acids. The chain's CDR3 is CAVGVQSYNEQFF. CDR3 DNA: TGTGCCGTCGGGGTCCAGAGCTACAATGAGCAGTTCTTC.

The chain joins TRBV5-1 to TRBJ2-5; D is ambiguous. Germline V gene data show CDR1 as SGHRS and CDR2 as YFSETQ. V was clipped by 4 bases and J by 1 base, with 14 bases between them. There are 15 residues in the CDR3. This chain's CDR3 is CASSPSTPVQETQYF. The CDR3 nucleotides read TGCGCCAGCAGCCCCTCGACTCCCGTCCAAGAGACCCAGTACTTC.

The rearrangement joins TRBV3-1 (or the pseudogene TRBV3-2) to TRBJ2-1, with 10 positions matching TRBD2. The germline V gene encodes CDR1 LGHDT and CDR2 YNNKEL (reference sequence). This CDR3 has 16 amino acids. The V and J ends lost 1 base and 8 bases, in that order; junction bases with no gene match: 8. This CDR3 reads CASSQGLAGVSDEQFF. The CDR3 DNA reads TGTGCCAGCAGCCAAGGCCTAGCGGGGGTTTCAGATGAGCAGTTCTTC.

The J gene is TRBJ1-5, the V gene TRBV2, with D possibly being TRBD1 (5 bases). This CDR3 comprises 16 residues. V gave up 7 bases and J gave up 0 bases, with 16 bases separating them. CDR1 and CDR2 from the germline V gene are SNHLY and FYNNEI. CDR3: CASNGGTTYSNQPQHF. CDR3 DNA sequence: TGTGCCAGCAATGGCGGGACGACTTATAGCAATCAGCCCCAGCATTTT.

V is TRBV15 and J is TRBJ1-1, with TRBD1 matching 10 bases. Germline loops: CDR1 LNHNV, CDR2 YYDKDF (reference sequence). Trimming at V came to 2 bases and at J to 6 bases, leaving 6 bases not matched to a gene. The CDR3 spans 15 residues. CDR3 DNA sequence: TGTGCCACCAGCAGACCGGACAGGGGGACGGCTGAAGCTTTCTTT. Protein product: CATSRPDRGTAEAFF.

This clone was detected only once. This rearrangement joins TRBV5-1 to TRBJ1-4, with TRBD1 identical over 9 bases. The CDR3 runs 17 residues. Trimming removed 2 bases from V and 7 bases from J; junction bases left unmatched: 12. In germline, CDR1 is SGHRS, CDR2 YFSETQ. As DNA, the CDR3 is TGCGCCAGCAGCTTAGGGAATACCGGGACAGGGATTGAAAAACTGTTTTTT. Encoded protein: CASSLGNTGTGIEKLFF.

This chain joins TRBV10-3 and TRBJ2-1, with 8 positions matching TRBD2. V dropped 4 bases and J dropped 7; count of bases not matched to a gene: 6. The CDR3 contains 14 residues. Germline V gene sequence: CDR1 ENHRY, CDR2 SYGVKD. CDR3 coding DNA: TGTGCCATCAGTGTTGGCGGGGGGACGAATGAGCAGTTCTTC. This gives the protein CAISVGGGTNEQFF.

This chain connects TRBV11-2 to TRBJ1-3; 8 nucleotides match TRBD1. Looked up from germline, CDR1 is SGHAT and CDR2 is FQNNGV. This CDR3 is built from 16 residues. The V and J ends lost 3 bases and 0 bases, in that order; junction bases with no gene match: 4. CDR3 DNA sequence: TGTGCCAGCAGCTTGCAGGGGGCAATCTCTGGAAACACCATATATTTT. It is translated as CASSLQGAISGNTIYF.